This T cell receptor (beta chain) originates from a study of blood T cell repertoires in COVID-19. Overall study context: Collection of acute and convalescent COVID-19 samples took place in the United States, Italy and Spain.

CDR3 size: 11 residues. Germline V gene lookup returns CDR1 SNHLY and CDR2 FYNNEI. Trimming cost V 5 bases and J 2 bases, with 3 bases left between them. Authors' methods: Reference gene primers were amplified, and this amplification served to estimate nucleated cell counts. The repertoire was sequenced with immunoSEQ multiplex PCR; TCRdb's copy has only in-frame clones and lacks some. V and J calls and clone size follow that table, whereas D and trimming were derived from the DNA. The repertoire holds about 120,000 clones, with over 65% as singletons. The V gene is TRBV2, the J gene TRBJ2-5; D is unresolved. This clonotype originated in a woman aged 40 to 55 with acute or convalescent COVID-19. Specimen: peripheral blood. DNA of the CDR3: TGTGCCAGCAGTTATCAAGAGACCCAGTACTTC. Protein sequence: CASSYQETQYF.